A single sample gave rise to the 9 T cell receptor beta chains below, sequenced in a study of T cells in Graves' hyperthyroidism and ophthalmopathy. TCR beta CDR3 sequences were amplified from RNA transcripts. HTBI primers were used for first-round RT-PCR of the TCR CDR3. TCRdb reprocessed the multiplex PCR reads via MiXCR and lists one record per CDR3 protein. The sample shows approximately 490,000 distinct CDR3 sequences, 22% of them seen only once. Material: blood. The origin of the receptors is a woman in her sixties or seventies with Graves' ophthalmopathy.

In this sample, this clonotype turned up a few times. The chain has TRBV5-1 and TRBJ2-3; D perhaps matches TRBD2 (5 bases). The V and J ends lost 6 bases and 6 bases respectively, with 8 bases between them. The CDR3 has 11 amino acids. The germline gives CDR1 SGHRS, CDR2 YFSETQ. The CDR3 loop is CASKEADTQYF. The CDR3 DNA reads TGCGCCAGCAAGGAGGCGGATACGCAGTATTTT.

The chain uses TRBV28 and TRBJ2-7; 11 bases are shared with TRBD1. V lost 0 bases, J lost 7 bases, and 5 bases stayed unmatched. This CDR3 has 15 residues. Germline-derived CDR1 and CDR2 are MDHEN and SYDVKM. The CDR3, as DNA: TGTGCCAGCAGTTTATGGGACAGGGGGCGACGAGAGCAGTACTTC. Its translation is CASSLWDRGRREQYF.

This clonotype was recorded a few times. This rearrangement joins TRBV20-1 to TRBJ1-4; D gene unclear. Germline values: CDR1 DFQATT, CDR2 SNEGSKA (reference sequence). CDR3 size: 13 residues. Trimming shortened V by 3 bases and J by 7 bases, and 12 bases separated the two germline ends. CDR3 coding DNA: TGCAGTGCTAGTCGGCGCGAAGGTGAAAAACTGTTTTTT. It translates to CSASRREGEKLFF.

The rearrangement links TRBV20-1 to TRBJ2-3, with 14 positions matching TRBD2. Germline V gene data show CDR1 as DFQATT and CDR2 as SNEGSKA (reference sequence). This CDR3 spans 17 amino acids. V was pared by 0 bases and J by 6 bases, with 8 bases of the junction left unmatched. This chain's CDR3 is CSARDPVTSGRADTQYF. For the CDR3, the DNA is TGCAGTGCTAGAGATCCCGTGACTAGCGGGAGGGCCGATACGCAGTATTTT.

This clonotype was observed many times. The chain joins TRBV12-3 or TRBV12-4 to TRBJ2-1; TRBD2 aligns across 10 bases. The trim removed 7 bases at V and 5 bases at J, leaving 8 bases unmatched. The CDR3 is 15 amino acids. The DNA of the CDR3 is TGTGCCAGCACCCAAACTAGCGGGATGCACAATGAGCAGTTCTTC. Encoded protein: CASTQTSGMHNEQFF.

This clonotype was seen at least ten times. The chain carries TRBV29-1 and TRBJ1-5; D gene ambiguous. This CDR3 is built from 13 residues. V was trimmed by 4 bases and J by 0 bases, leaving 7 bases between them. The V gene's germline CDR1 is SQVTM and CDR2 ANQGSEA. The CDR3 spells CSVAVDSNQPQHF. In nucleotides, the CDR3 is TGCAGCGTTGCGGTGGATAGCAATCAGCCCCAGCATTTT.

This clonotype was seen ten or more times. The chain employs TRBV6-1 and TRBJ1-1; maybe TRBD1 (5 bases). The CDR3 has 15 residues. CDR1 is MNHNS, CDR2 SASEGT, per germline. The V and J ends lost 6 bases and 4 bases respectively, with 18 bases between them. CDR3 in amino acids: CASRPGAVRSTEAFF. For the CDR3, the DNA is TGTGCCAGCAGGCCCGGGGCAGTGAGGAGCACTGAAGCTTTCTTT.

This clonotype was picked up many times. The chain combines TRBV2 with TRBJ2-7; D tentatively fits TRBD1 or TRBD2 (6 bases each). The length of the CDR3 is 14 residues. CDR1 is SNHLY and CDR2 is FYNNEI in the germline V gene. Trimming shortened V by 8 bases and J by 7 bases, and 21 bases separated the two germline ends. The CDR3 DNA follows: TGTGCCAGCGGAGCAGGGCCGGAAGGGGGGGAGCAGTACTTC. It encodes CASGAGPEGGEQYF.

The rearrangement joins TRBV28 to TRBJ1-1; D perhaps matches TRBD1 (5 bases). The V gene lost 4 bases and the J gene lost 5 bases, with 5 bases spanning the gap. The CDR3 is 11 amino acids. The germline V gene has CDR1 MDHEN and CDR2 SYDVKM. The CDR3, as DNA: TGTGCCAGCAGTTACAGGACTGAAGCTTTCTTT. Protein sequence: CASSYRTEAFF.